Shown below are 15 T cell receptor beta chains from a single sample sequenced in a study of control samples from healthy donors and cancer patients. Produced via immunoSEQ multiplex PCR; TCRdb's table is partial and in-frame only. The table lists fewer than 200,000 clones, 90% to 95% of them singletons. Sequenced: blood. These receptor sequences come from a woman aged 55-70 years in good health.

V usage is TRBV3-1 (or the pseudogene TRBV3-2) and J usage is TRBJ1-3, with TRBD1 matching over 8 bases. This CDR3 has 15 residues. J lost 1 base, V lost 1 base, and 0 bases had no gene match. Germline-derived CDR1 and CDR2 are LGHDT and YNNKEL (reference sequence). CDR3 amino acids: CASSQGTGSGNTIYF. The DNA for the CDR3 is TGTGCCAGCAGCCAAGGGACAGGGTCTGGAAACACCATATATTTT.

The chain uses TRBV7-2 and TRBJ1-1; D not resolved. Germline V gives CDR1 SGHTA, CDR2 FQGNSA. V was trimmed by 4 bases and J by 1 base, leaving 10 bases between them. There are 14 residues in the CDR3. CDR3 DNA sequence: TGTGCCAGCAGCTATTACACGGAGAACACTGAAGCTTTCTTT. It specifies CASSYYTENTEAFF.

This clone came up once. The junction differs from germline at one of its ends, possibly a read error. V and J are TRBV6-5 and TRBJ1-2; the D is unclear. The CDR3 consists of 13 residues. Germline loops: CDR1 MNHEY, CDR2 SVGAGI. Written as DNA, the CDR3 is TGTGCCAGCAGTTACGAGGCTAAATATGGCTACACCTTC. This codes for CASSYEAKYGYTF.

This chain links TRBV7-9 with TRBJ1-5, with 7 bases that match TRBD1. Germline trimming cut 8 bases from V and 4 bases from J; bases unmatched to any gene: 8. The length of the CDR3 is 14 residues. CDR1 and CDR2 (germline): SEHNR, FQNEAQ (reference sequence). In DNA, the CDR3 is TGTGCCAGCGGCCGAGAGACAGGGAATCAGCCCCAGCATTTT. The encoded protein is CASGRETGNQPQHF.

This sequence joins TRBV2 and TRBJ1-1; the match to TRBD1 covers 8 bases. CDR1 is SNHLY, CDR2 FYNNEI, per germline. V was pared by 7 bases and J by 2 bases, with 6 bases of the junction left unmatched. This CDR3 comprises 14 residues. CDR3 sequence (DNA): TGTGCCAGCAAGCAGGGGGCATATAACACTGAAGCTTTCTTT. Translating gives CASKQGAYNTEAFF. Full variable domain (missing parts from reference TRBV2 and TRBJ1-1): EPEVTQTPSHQVTQMGQEVILRCVPISNHLYFYWYRQILGQKVEFLVSFYNNEISEKSEIFDDQFSVERPDGSNFTLKIRSTKLEDSAMYFCASKQGAYNTEAFFGQGTRLTVV.

The chain uses TRBV7-6 and TRBJ1-5; tentatively, D is TRBD1 (5 bases). Trimming shortened V by 3 bases and J by 0 bases, and 15 bases separated the two germline ends. The germline V gene has CDR1 SGHVS and CDR2 FNYEAQ. The length of the CDR3 is 17 residues. CDR3 nucleotide sequence: TGTGCCAGCAGCTTGGCCCCCAGGGCCCATAGCAATCAGCCCCAGCATTTT. The encoded protein is CASSLAPRAHSNQPQHF.

The V call is TRBV7-8, the J call TRBJ1-2; no clear D. The germline V gene has CDR1 SGHVS and CDR2 FQNEAQ. The CDR3 extends over 12 amino acids. V gave up 5 bases and J gave up 4 bases, with 8 bases separating them. CDR3 sequence (DNA): TGTGCCAGCAGCCCCGTGACCTATGGCTACACCTTC. Translation: CASSPVTYGYTF.

The chain uses TRBV18 and TRBJ1-2; D possibly corresponds to TRBD1 (5 bases). The germline CDR1 and CDR2 sequences are KGHSH and LQKENI. Trimming removed 6 bases at V and 4 bases at J, with 21 bases between. This CDR3 has 16 amino acids. The CDR3 loop reads CASSGERALNGYGYTF. In DNA form, the CDR3 reads TGTGCCAGCTCGGGGGAGAGAGCTTTAAATGGCTATGGCTACACCTTC.

As concerns this clone: This same CDR3 is encoded by further DNA sequences in the sample. This chain links TRBV19 with TRBJ2-2, with D hard to call. Between the trimmed V and J ends, which lost 1 base and 3 bases, there was a span of 9 bases. Germline CDR1 and CDR2: LNHDA and SQIVND (reference sequence). The CDR3 has 15 residues. CDR3 loop: CASSIGGFDTGELFF. CDR3 sequence (DNA): TGTGCCAGTAGTATAGGAGGCTTTGACACCGGGGAGCTGTTTTTT. Complete variable domain (other parts from reference TRBV19 and TRBJ2-2): DGGITQSPKYLFRKEGQNVTLSCEQNLNHDAMYWYRQDPGQGLRLIYYSQIVNDFQKGDIAEGYSVSREKKESFPLTVTSAQKNPTAFYLCASSIGGFDTGELFFGEGSRLTVL.

This chain links TRBV4-3 with TRBJ2-5; D remains unclear. V was shortened by 3 bases and J by 0 bases, with 5 bases between the two germline ends. Germline lookup yields CDR1 LGHNA and CDR2 YSLEER. This CDR3 region has 13 residues. The CDR3: CASSHRDQETQYF. DNA of the CDR3: TGCGCCAGCAGCCATCGGGACCAAGAGACCCAGTACTTC.

This clone occurred once. The chain recombines TRBV6-5 with TRBJ1-6, with 8 bases aligning to TRBD1. The CDR3 runs to 15 residues. J gave up 9 bases and V 5 bases, and 9 bases lay outside the gene matches. From germline, CDR1 is MNHEY and CDR2 SVGAGI. This CDR3 reads CASSRQGFNGSPLHF. The CDR3 nucleotides are TGTGCCAGCAGTCGACAGGGGTTTAATGGTTCACCCCTCCACTTT.

This chain links TRBV19 with TRBJ1-1, with 9 bases identical to TRBD1. The CDR3 runs to 13 residues. CDR1 and CDR2 from the germline V gene are LNHDA and SQIVND (reference sequence). Losses at the gene ends were 3 bases for V and 7 bases for J; bases not matched to a gene: 3. This CDR3 is CASSMTGQGEAFF. CDR3 coding DNA: TGTGCCAGTAGTATGACGGGACAGGGTGAAGCTTTCTTT.

The chain combines TRBV19 with TRBJ2-3; either TRBD1 or TRBD2 may supply D (5 bases each). V was shortened by 5 bases and J by 7 bases, with 13 bases between the two germline ends. The CDR3 is 13 residues long. The germline V gene has CDR1 LNHDA and CDR2 SQIVND (reference sequence). The DNA of the CDR3 is TGTGCCAGTAGTGCGGTGGGGGTGAATACGCAGTATTTT. Encoded protein: CASSAVGVNTQYF. Full variable domain (outside the CDR3, taken from reference TRBV19 and TRBJ2-3): DGGITQSPKYLFRKEGQNVTLSCEQNLNHDAMYWYRQDPGQGLRLIYYSQIVNDFQKGDIAEGYSVSREKKESFPLTVTSAQKNPTAFYLCASSAVGVNTQYFGPGTRLTVL.

This clone was observed a few times. V and J are TRBV7-9 and TRBJ1-1; a possible D gene is TRBD1 (5 bases). Germline V gives CDR1 SEHNR, CDR2 FQNEAQ (reference sequence). Trimming removed 2 bases at V and 1 base at J, with 5 bases between. The CDR3 contains 13 residues. The CDR3 region is CASSLQGNTEAFF. For the CDR3, the DNA is TGTGCCAGCAGCTTACAGGGGAACACTGAAGCTTTCTTT.

The rearrangement joins TRBV6-4 to TRBJ1-5, with D perhaps TRBD1 (5 bases). Trimming removed 3 bases at V and 1 base at J, with 10 bases between. CDR1 and CDR2 from the germline V gene are MRHNA and SNTAGT. The CDR3 covers 15 residues. The DNA for the CDR3 is TGTGCCAGCAGTGAGCAGGGAAGGAGCAATCAGCCCCAGCATTTT. It encodes CASSEQGRSNQPQHF.